A selection of T cell receptor beta chains follows, all from one sample in a study of blood T cell repertoires in COVID-19. Produced via immunoSEQ multiplex PCR; TCRdb's table is partial and in-frame only. The sample yields over 150,000 clones, more than 80% seen once. The sample was PBMCs or T cells enriched from blood (not recorded which). The receptor set was obtained from a man aged 40-50 years who had recovered from COVID-19. Each CDR3 is given with its conserved first and last residue. Each record gives: D gene, clone size, V gene, J gene, CDR3 DNA, CDR3 protein. A D gene is named only where the DNA matches it firmly. The size field is filled for only some rows; it gives once, few, many or a size class.

>.|.|TRBV5-6|TRBJ1-1
TGTGCCAGCAGCTCACCCCAGAGGTTCACTGAAGCTTTCTTT
CASSSPQRFTEAFF
>TRBD1|.|TRBV27|TRBJ2-1
TGTGCCAGCAGTTTGAACAGGGGGCGACCCTACAATGAGCAGTTCTTC
CASSLNRGRPYNEQFF
>.|few|TRBV5-1|TRBJ2-7
TGCGCCAGCAGTTATTCCGGGGAAGAGCAGTACTTC
CASSYSGEEQYF
>.|.|TRBV18|TRBJ1-2
TGTGCCAGCTCACCAAACAGGGCGGAGGGCTACACCTTC
CASSPNRAEGYTF
>TRBD1|.|TRBV7-2|TRBJ1-1
TGTGCCAGCAGCCCGGGGGTTGGACAGGGCACTGAAGCTTTCTTT
CASSPGVGQGTEAFF
>TRBD1|.|TRBV4-1|TRBJ2-1
TGCGCCAGCAGCCAACTCGGGACAGGGTACAATGAGCAGTTCTTC
CASSQLGTGYNEQFF
>.|few|TRBV5-1|TRBJ2-3
TGCGCCAGCAGCTTAAATGGTCGTACTAGCACAGATACGCAGTATTTT
CASSLNGRTSTDTQYF
>TRBD2|.|TRBV29-1|TRBJ2-4
TGCAGCGTTGGGGATGGACTAGCGGGAGGTGGGGCCAAAAACATTCAGTACTTC
CSVGDGLAGGGAKNIQYF
>TRBD1|.|TRBV3-1/TRBV3-2|TRBJ2-1
TGTGCCAGCAGCCAAGATGGGACAGGGGGCTTCCTGGGCTCCTACAATGAGCAGTTCTTC
CASSQDGTGGFLGSYNEQFF
>TRBD1|.|TRBV28|TRBJ1-4
TGTGCCAGCAGTTTAACGTTGGGACAGCATGAAAAACTGTTTTTT
CASSLTLGQHEKLFF
>TRBD1|.|TRBV27|TRBJ1-6
TGTGCCAGCAGTTTCCGGGGACAGTACTATAATTCACCCCTCCACTTT
CASSFRGQYYNSPLHF
>.|.|TRBV2|TRBJ1-2
TGTGCCAGCAATTCGGGGGGTAGTTTCTATGGCTACACCTTC
CASNSGGSFYGYTF
>TRBD2|.|TRBV7-9|TRBJ2-3
TGTGCCAGCAACGCCGGGGGACTAGCCAGAGATACGCAGTATTTT
CASNAGGLARDTQYF
>TRBD1|.|TRBV24-1|TRBJ1-5
TGTGCCACCAGCCGGGGACAGGGTGACAATCAGCCCCAGCATTTT
CATSRGQGDNQPQHF
>.|.|TRBV25-1|TRBJ1-3
TGTGCCACCCTACGGGGGGGCTCTGGAAACACCATATATTTT
CATLRGGSGNTIYF
>TRBD2|.|TRBV6-5|TRBJ2-5
TGTGCCAGCGGACTAGCGGGGGGGGAAGAGACCCAGTACTTC
CASGLAGGEETQYF
>.|.|TRBV10-3|TRBJ2-1
TGTGCCATCAGTTCGGCTAGTTCTATCTACAATGAGCAGTTCTTC
CAISSASSIYNEQFF
>TRBD1|.|TRBV9|TRBJ1-6
TGTGCCAGCAGCTCAAACGCAGGGGGCATTAGTTCACCCCTCCACTTT
CASSSNAGGISSPLHF
>TRBD2|.|TRBV27|TRBJ2-4
TGTGCCAGCAGTTACGGGGGGTCGGTTAAAAACATTCAGTACTTC
CASSYGGSVKNIQYF
>.|.|TRBV5-1|TRBJ2-1
TGCGCCAGCAGCTTGGGTTGGCCAGGGGAGAGTAATGAGCAGTTCTTC
CASSLGWPGESNEQFF
>.|few|TRBV6-5|TRBJ1-1
TGTGCCAGCAGTCCTCCGGCTGACATGAACACTGAAGCTTTCTTT
CASSPPADMNTEAFF
>.|.|TRBV28|TRBJ1-4
TGTGCCAGCAGTTTAGGTAGCGTCTCCAGCGAAAAACTGTTTTTT
CASSLGSVSSEKLFF
>.|.|TRBV7-2|TRBJ2-3
TGTGCCAGCAGCTTCTCCGGGACACGCGGCGCAGATACGCAGTATTTT
CASSFSGTRGADTQYF
>.|.|TRBV6-5|TRBJ1-6
TGTGCCAGCAGCACAGGTCCGTATAATTCACCCCTCCACTTT
CASSTGPYNSPLHF
>.|.|TRBV7-9|TRBJ2-1
TGTGCCAGCAGAGACGGGAGAAGGAATGAGCAGTTCTTC
CASRDGRRNEQFF
>TRBD2|.|TRBV20-1|TRBJ2-3
TGCAGTGCTAGTTCCGATGGGCGGGGGGGCCTCACAGATACGCAGTATTTT
CSASSDGRGGLTDTQYF
>.|.|TRBV7-8|TRBJ1-2
TGTGCCAGCAGCTTAGATACAACCCACACCTTC
CASSLDTTHTF
>TRBD1|.|TRBV9|TRBJ1-2
TGTGCCAGCAATCTGGGGACAGCAGCTAACTATGGCTACACCTTC
CASNLGTAANYGYTF
>.|.|TRBV3-1/TRBV3-2|TRBJ1-2
TGTGCCAGCAGCCAAGATCGACAGGCCTATGGCTACACCTTC
CASSQDRQAYGYTF
>TRBD1|.|TRBV10-2|TRBJ2-7
TGCGCCAGCAGCAGCGGACAGGTTCCCCACGAGCAGTACTTC
CASSSGQVPHEQYF
>TRBD2|.|TRBV11-3|TRBJ2-1
TGTGCCAGCAGGTCGGGGGGTGGTAATGAGCAGTTCTTC
CASRSGGGNEQFF
>TRBD1|.|TRBV3-1/TRBV3-2|TRBJ2-7
TGTGCCAGCAGCCCTTCCGGGACAGGGGCCTTGTCCTACGAGCAGTACTTC
CASSPSGTGALSYEQYF
>.|.|TRBV6-1|TRBJ2-7
TGTGCCAGCAGTGAATTTATTAGCGTCGAATCCTACGAGCAGTACTTC
CASSEFISVESYEQYF
>.|.|TRBV18|TRBJ1-4
TGTGCCAGCTCCAAAAACTGGCCTTCGGGTGAAAAACTGTTTTTT
CASSKNWPSGEKLFF
>.|once|TRBV30|TRBJ2-7
TGTGCCTGTCTAATCGATGACTTTTACTTC
CACLIDDFYF
>TRBD1|.|TRBV2|TRBJ1-2
TGTGCCAGCATTTACCGGGACAGGGGATCGTTGGACTATGGCTACACCTTC
CASIYRDRGSLDYGYTF
>.|.|TRBV12-3/TRBV12-4|TRBJ1-5
TGTGCCAGCACCCCGGGACAAAGACAGCCCCAGCATTTT
CASTPGQRQPQHF
>.|.|TRBV2|TRBJ2-2
TGTGCCAGCAAGCTTGGAGGGGCCAACACCGGGGAGCTGTTTTTT
CASKLGGANTGELFF
>TRBD1|.|TRBV5-1|TRBJ2-5
TGCGCCAGCAGCTTGCTGACAGGGACCCAAGAGACCCAGTACTTC
CASSLLTGTQETQYF
>.|once|TRBV10-3|TRBJ1-6
TGTGCCATCAGTGAGTCGAACGGGAAATATAATTCACCCCTCCACTTT
CAISESNGKYNSPLHF
>TRBD1|.|TRBV11-3|TRBJ1-1
TGTGCCAGCAGCTTAGGACAGGGATCCCCGAACACTGAAGCTTTCTTT
CASSLGQGSPNTEAFF
>TRBD1|once|TRBV28|TRBJ1-5
TGTGCCAGCAGTCGACAGGGACGAAGCAATCAGCCCCAGCATTTT
CASSRQGRSNQPQHF
>TRBD1|.|TRBV19|TRBJ1-4
TGTGCCAGTAGTCAACGTGACGGTACAGGGGGCGGACGGGCCCGCGTGCGACTGTTTTTT
CASSQRDGTGGGRARVRLFF
>TRBD2|.|TRBV9|TRBJ2-3
TGTGCCAGCAGCACCTCTAGCGGGTCTGTGTCAGATACGCAGTATTTT
CASSTSSGSVSDTQYF
>.|.|TRBV11-2|TRBJ1-2
TGTGCCAGCAGCTTAGAACTTCGAGGGAATATTAATTATGGCTACACCTTC
CASSLELRGNINYGYTF
>TRBD2|.|TRBV7-2|TRBJ2-5
TGTGCCAGCAGCCCCACGGGGGGTTTCCAAGAGACCCAGTACTTC
CASSPTGGFQETQYF
>.|.|TRBV7-9|TRBJ2-7
TGTGCCAGCAGCTTAGCGCTGTACAGTGACTACGAGCAGTACTTC
CASSLALYSDYEQYF
>TRBD2|.|TRBV6-5|TRBJ2-1
TGTGCCAGCAGGGCCCCCGGGAGGGCGAACAATGAGCAGTTCTTC
CASRAPGRANNEQFF
>.|once|TRBV6-1|TRBJ2-1
TGTGCCAGCAGTGAATCCGGACAGTACAATGAGCAGTTCTTC
CASSESGQYNEQFF
>TRBD1|.|TRBV28|TRBJ1-1
TGTGCCAGCAGGCGTCGGACAGGGGGGGCTGAAGCTTTCTTT
CASRRRTGGAEAFF
>.|.|TRBV6-5|TRBJ1-2
TGTGCCAGCAGTTACTCGAATCAGGGCGATGGCTACACCTTC
CASSYSNQGDGYTF
>TRBD1|.|TRBV6-5|TRBJ2-2
TGTGCCAGCAGTTACCCCACGGGGCAGGGGGCCGGGGAGCTGTTTTTT
CASSYPTGQGAGELFF
>.|.|TRBV6-1|TRBJ2-7
TGTGCCAGCAGTGAGGCAGCCTACGAGCAGTACTTC
CASSEAAYEQYF
>TRBD1|.|TRBV2|TRBJ1-5
TGTGCCAGCAGACCGGGACAGGGCATGCAGCCCCAGCATTTT
CASRPGQGMQPQHF
>.|.|TRBV18|TRBJ1-1
TGTGCCAGCTCACCGAGGACAACTAATGAAGCTTTCTTT
CASSPRTTNEAFF
>.|.|TRBV28|TRBJ2-2
TGTGCCAGCAGTGATCGCACAGGGACCGGGGAGCTGTTTTTT
CASSDRTGTGELFF
>.|.|TRBV2|TRBJ1-2
TGTGCCGTTAGGGGGGGGGAGAATGGCTACACCTTC
CAVRGGENGYTF